This record covers a single T cell receptor (beta chain). The source of the sample is a study of blood T cell repertoires in COVID-19. Across the study: Samples of COVID-19 (acute and convalescent) were obtained from the United States, Italy and Spain. The cDNA or gDNA used as material had been derived from T cells, B-cell-depleted T cells, or PBMCs.

In the source study's methods: Amplifying reference gene primers gave estimates of nucleated cell counts. Clones were sequenced by immunoSEQ multiplex PCR, and TCRdb holds only the in-frame ones, with some missing. V, J and clone size derive from that table, while D and trimming were established from the DNA sequence. The sample consists of some 170,000 clones, over 80% of them appearing once. V was clipped by 2 bases and J by 4 bases; unmatched bases: 5. Germline loops: CDR1 MNHEY, CDR2 SVGAGI. CDR3 length: 15 amino acids. This TCR was sampled from a woman in her forties or fifties with acute or convalescent COVID-19. The chain has TRBV6-5 and TRBJ2-1, with 7 positions matching TRBD2. Sequenced sample: peripheral blood. The CDR3 protein is CASSYGLADYNEQFF. For the CDR3, the DNA is TGTGCCAGCAGTTACGGGCTAGCGGATTACAATGAGCAGTTCTTC.